This record concerns one T cell receptor (beta chain) sequence. Compared with the rest of its sample, this clonotype is large (0.1 to 1%). Base qualities are not recorded, but no much larger clone differs from it by a single base. The data were taken from a study of Japanese encephalitis immunity and Zika vaccine responses (TCRdb year 2021). Some background on the complete study: Included participants received three 5.0 ug doses of alum-adjuvanted ZPIV at weeks 0, 4 and 28. ZIKV peptides were 15-mers overlapping by 11 residues, selected for NetMHCpan/NetMHCII-predicted epitopes with affinity below 50 nM. The study examined whether earlier vaccination against Japanese encephalitis virus (JEV) or yellow fever virus (YFV) influenced CD4 T cell responses to the Zika vaccine. TCR repertoires from a few flavivirus-naive individuals were also analyzed at weeks 2, 6 and 52 after the start of ZPIV vaccination. A two-dose regimen of JEV vaccine (IXIARO), with doses given 28 days apart, was administered to around 12 participants two to three months before the first ZPIV dose. Over five representative participants per pre-vaccination group were picked for TCR sequencing, using samples from week 52 and from week 0, the point after pre-vaccination but before ZPIV. One dose of YFV vaccine (YF-VAX) was administered before ZPIV to 11 to 12 participants, and nine participants were flavivirus-naive. For stimulation, either ZIKV structural-protein peptide pools divided into flavivirus-conserved and non-conserved sets were used, or JEV or YFV peptides matching the pre-vaccination.

V loses 2 bases at its end and J loses 4 bases; junction bases beyond the gene matches: 10. Based on the germline V gene, the CDR1 and CDR2 sequences are SGHTA and FQGNSA. The cysteine opens and the phenylalanine closes a CDR3 of 16 amino acids. The read is trimmed to its CDR3 DNA, 48 bases read in frame from base 1. On the study overall, not on this receptor specifically: Only a few individuals showed CD8 T cell responses to ZIKV peptide pools, and those responses were very low in magnitude. In JEV-pre-vaccinated donors, the repertoire richness of CD4 T cells responding to conserved ZIKV epitopes decreased significantly after ZPIV. Samples grouped by participant and showed no similarity between individuals, suggesting that no public TCRs were detected. Peptide-pool deconvolution was not performed because of sample size limitations, and consequently the individual peptides driving cross-reactive responses were not identified. Higher repertoire similarity across time-points and stimulations was observed in JEV-pre-vaccinated donors than in YFV-pre-vaccinated donors, indicating that more clonotypes were common to ZIKV and JEV stimulation. The analysis was restricted to a subset of trial participants with three doses and adequate samples, and the entire vaccinated cohort was not analyzed.

The library was obtained by 5' RACE. TCRbeta libraries were pooled in proportion to their sorted cell numbers before sequencing. Total RNA was extracted from the sorted cells with RNAzol RT, and cDNA was synthesized using an oligo(dT) primer and a template-switching oligo. The TCRbeta V-CDR3-J region was PCR-amplified with Kapa HiFi using a SMARTer oligo primer and a TCRbeta constant-region primer. A second PCR attached Illumina adaptors and sample-specific index barcodes, followed by HighPrep bead cleanup and Bioanalyzer confirmation of a band of roughly 650 bp. Libraries were sequenced on an Illumina MiSeq with 2x151 bp paired-end reads. From the authors' description of their analysis: An in-house Java program demultiplexed the reads, while MiXCR assigned TCRbeta annotations and counted clonotypes. Repertoire overlap used Morisita-Horn indices from the R package vegan, with UPGMA clustering and Circos plots of recurring clonotypes. Shannon diversity and richness were normalized to the highest possible value given the input cell numbers, yielding values from 0 to 1. CDR3beta sequences were aligned using MUSCLE, distances were calculated using SeqinR, and multidimensional scaling was plotted in R. Using fastp at Q25 and MiXCR, TCRdb reprocessed the public reads and kept productive beta chains. Rows are unified per CDR3 protein, each entry keeping the most common DNA and genes. TCRdb assigned the V and J calls; the authors' analysis was not used. Counted in this sample were roughly 630 distinct CDR3 sequences; roughly 4% of them appeared once. 20% to 25% of the sample goes to the ten largest clones.

PBMCs were labeled with CellTrace CFSE and cultured for about 6 days in RPMI with roughly 8% human serum plus peptide pools at roughly 1 ug/mL each. On a BD FACSAria, proliferating CD4 T cells were sorted without fixation as live CD56-CD19-CD16-CD3+CD4+ CFSE-low cells. Enrolled adults were healthy and seronegative for ZIKV, JEV, YFV, DENV and WNV by microneutralization screening. Samples came from a phase 1, double-blinded, randomized, placebo-controlled trial of an alum-adjuvanted Zika purified-inactivated virus (ZPIV) vaccine. Peripheral blood mononuclear cells were isolated using a standard procedure and then kept frozen in liquid nitrogen until they were used.

This sequence originates from an adult woman who received an inactivated Zika virus vaccine. Sequencing was performed on antigen-activated CD4+ T cells from blood, cultured, taken during a Zika inactivated vaccine study. The receptor chain draws on TRBV7-2 and TRBJ1-2; TRBD1 lines up with 7 middle nucleotides. The DNA sequence is as follows: TGTGCCAGCAGCTTAACCGCGGGGGACAGAGCCTATGGCTACACCTTC. Translation gives CASSLTAGDRAYGYTF. Where the CDR3 stops, the reference TRBV7-2 and TRBJ1-2 genes take over; the full variable domain is GAGVSQSPSNKVTEKGKDVELRCDPISGHTALYWYRQSLGQGLEFLIYFQGNSAPDKSGLPSDRFSAERTGGSVSTLTIQRTQQEDSAVYLCASSLTAGDRAYGYTFGSGTRLTVV.